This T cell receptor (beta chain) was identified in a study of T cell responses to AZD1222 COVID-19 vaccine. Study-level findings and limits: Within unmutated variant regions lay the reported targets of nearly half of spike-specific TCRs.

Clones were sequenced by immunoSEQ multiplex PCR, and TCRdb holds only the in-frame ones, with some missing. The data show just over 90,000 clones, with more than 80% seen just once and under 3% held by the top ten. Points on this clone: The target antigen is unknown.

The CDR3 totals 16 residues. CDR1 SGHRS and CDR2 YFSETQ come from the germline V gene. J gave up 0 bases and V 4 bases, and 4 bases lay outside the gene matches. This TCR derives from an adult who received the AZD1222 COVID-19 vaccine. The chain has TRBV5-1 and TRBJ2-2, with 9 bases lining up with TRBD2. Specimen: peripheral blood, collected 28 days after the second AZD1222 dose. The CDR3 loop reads CASSTIAGANTGELFF. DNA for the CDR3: TGCGCCAGCAGCACCATAGCGGGAGCGAACACCGGGGAGCTGTTTTTT.